This T cell receptor (beta chain) came from a study of spatial heterogeneity in lung cancer. Study-level information: A consistent excess of beta-chain over alpha-chain sequences was detected.

V lost 7 bases and J lost 5, with 17 bases in between. The CDR3 length is 14 residues. Each CDR3 protein gets one entry after TCRdb re-called the 5' RACE reads with MiXCR. In the table there are about 38,000 distinct CDR3 sequences, roughly 8% of which are singletons. At least ten counts were recorded for this clonotype. The time point was: sample taken at primary tumor resection. Sequencing covered unsorted whole RNA taken from tumor, nontumor lung or frozen PBMC. The donor population consisted of about 75 patients with untreated, early-stage non-small cell lung cancer. The source of this sequence is a male donor with early-stage non-small cell lung cancer. The chain is built from TRBV12-3 or TRBV12-4 and TRBJ1-1, with a weak D call TRBD1 (5 bases). This specimen consisted of PBMCs, obtained at surgery. In DNA form, the CDR3 reads TGTGCCAGCACCTGGACGGGGGTTAAAACTGAAGCTTTCTTT. It yields the protein CASTWTGVKTEAFF.